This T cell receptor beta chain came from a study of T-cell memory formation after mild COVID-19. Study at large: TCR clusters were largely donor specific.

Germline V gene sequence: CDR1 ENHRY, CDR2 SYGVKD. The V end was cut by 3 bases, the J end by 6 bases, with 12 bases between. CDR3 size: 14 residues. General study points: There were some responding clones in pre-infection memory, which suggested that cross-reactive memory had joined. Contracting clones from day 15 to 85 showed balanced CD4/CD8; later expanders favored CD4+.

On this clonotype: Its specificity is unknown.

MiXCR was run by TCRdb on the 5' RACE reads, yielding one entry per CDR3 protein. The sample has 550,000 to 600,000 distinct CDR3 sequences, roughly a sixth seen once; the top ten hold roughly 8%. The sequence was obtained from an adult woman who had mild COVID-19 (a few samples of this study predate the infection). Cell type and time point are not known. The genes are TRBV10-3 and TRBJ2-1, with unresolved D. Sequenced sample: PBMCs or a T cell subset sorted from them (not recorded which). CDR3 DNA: TGTGCCATCAGTGATGGGTACCGTACCAATGAGCAGTTCTTC. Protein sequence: CAISDGYRTNEQFF.